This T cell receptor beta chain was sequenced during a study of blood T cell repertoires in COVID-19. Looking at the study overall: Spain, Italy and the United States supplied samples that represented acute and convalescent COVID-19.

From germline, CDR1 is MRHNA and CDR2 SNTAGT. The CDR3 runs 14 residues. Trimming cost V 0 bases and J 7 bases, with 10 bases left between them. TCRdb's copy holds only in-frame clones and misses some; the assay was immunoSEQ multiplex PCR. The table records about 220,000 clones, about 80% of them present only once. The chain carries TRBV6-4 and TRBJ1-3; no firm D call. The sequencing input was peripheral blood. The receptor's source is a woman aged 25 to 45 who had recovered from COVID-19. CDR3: CASSDSHRGNTIYF. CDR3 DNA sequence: TGTGCCAGCAGTGACTCGCACCGGGGTAACACCATATATTTT.